This is a list of T cell receptor beta chains from one sample in a study of blood T cell repertoires in COVID-19. Sequencing used immunoSEQ multiplex PCR; TCRdb keeps in-frame clones, though not all of them. Among 200,000 to 250,000 clones listed, around 86% were seen once. Sequencing was done on a sample of PBMCs or T cells enriched from blood (not recorded which). Source of these receptors: a man younger than 40 in a cohort exposed to, infected with or recovered from COVID-19 (not recorded which). Both conserved end residues are part of each CDR3. A D gene is named only where the DNA matches it firmly. Size is omitted from some rows. Given values are once, few, many or a class for expanded clones.

-	TRBV3-1/TRBV3-2	-	TRBJ2-5	CASSPADFVQETQYF	TGTGCCAGCAGTCCCGCGGACTTCGTACAAGAGACCCAGTACTTC
-	TRBV18	once	TRBJ1-4	CASSPRGGKGEKLFF	TGTGCCAGCTCTCCCCGGGGGGGGAAAGGAGAAAAACTGTTTTTT
-	TRBV19	-	TRBJ2-5	CASSIAREETQYF	TGTGCCAGTAGTATCGCCAGGGAAGAGACCCAGTACTTC
-	TRBV24-1	once	TRBJ2-5	CATSDYGRLRQETQYF	TGTGCCACCAGTGACTACGGGAGATTAAGGCAAGAGACCCAGTACTTC
TRBD2	TRBV6-2/TRBV6-3	-	TRBJ2-1	CASSTRTSPYNEQFF	TGTGCCAGCAGTACCCGGACTAGCCCCTACAATGAGCAGTTCTTC
-	TRBV6-5	-	TRBJ2-1	CASSYVGNPLNEQFF	TGTGCCAGCAGTTACGTCGGGAATCCTCTTAATGAGCAGTTCTTC
-	TRBV10-1	-	TRBJ1-2	CASARANYGYTF	TGCGCCAGCGCCCGAGCTAACTATGGCTACACCTTC
TRBD2	TRBV6-4	-	TRBJ2-3	CASLGSGNSDTQYF	TGTGCCAGCTTGGGTAGCGGGAATTCAGATACGCAGTATTTT
TRBD2	TRBV5-1	-	TRBJ2-1	CASSFGLAGDNEQFF	TGCGCCAGCAGCTTCGGACTAGCGGGGGACAATGAGCAGTTCTTC
-	TRBV6-5	-	TRBJ2-7	CASSYSGDSSYEQYF	TGTGCCAGCAGTTACTCGGGTGACAGTTCCTACGAGCAGTACTTC
TRBD2	TRBV5-1	-	TRBJ2-1	CASSTASGSLGNEQFF	TGCGCCAGCAGCACAGCTAGCGGGTCCCTAGGAAATGAGCAGTTCTTC
TRBD2	TRBV28	-	TRBJ2-1	CASSLAGVAYNEQFF	TGTGCCAGCAGTTTAGCGGGAGTGGCCTACAATGAGCAGTTCTTC
-	TRBV28	-	TRBJ1-5	CASSLGTDNQPQHF	TGTGCCAGCAGTTTAGGTACAGACAATCAGCCCCAGCATTTT
-	TRBV15	-	TRBJ1-4	CATSDRTASLEKLFF	TGTGCCACCAGCGACCGGACAGCATCTCTCGAAAAACTGTTTTTT
-	TRBV6-5	-	TRBJ1-5	CASRGTDSPAKPQHF	TGTGCCAGCAGAGGAACTGACTCGCCGGCTAAGCCCCAGCATTTT
TRBD1	TRBV6-1	-	TRBJ2-7	CASSEGRDRVYYEQYF	TGTGCCAGCAGTGAAGGCCGGGACAGGGTCTACTACGAGCAGTACTTC
-	TRBV9	-	TRBJ1-2	CASSVYPRRGSNYGYTF	TGTGCCAGCAGCGTATACCCCCGCCGAGGGAGTAACTATGGCTACACCTTC
-	TRBV5-4	few	TRBJ2-2	CASSLQGMYGELFF	TGTGCCAGCAGCCTACAGGGAATGTACGGGGAGCTGTTTTTT
-	TRBV7-9	-	TRBJ1-2	CASSALQGNYGYTF	TGTGCCAGCAGCGCCCTGCAGGGGAACTATGGCTACACCTTC
-	TRBV5-1	once	TRBJ1-4	CASSGQLNEKLFF	TGCGCCAGCAGTGGACAGTTAAATGAAAAACTGTTTTTT
-	TRBV24-1	-	TRBJ1-5	CATSSSGQPQHF	TGTGCCACCTCGAGCAGCGGGCAGCCCCAGCATTTT
-	TRBV23-1	-	TRBJ2-1	CASSHPRPQTRVPFF	TGCGCCAGCAGTCATCCTCGACCCCAAACTAGGGTACCGTTCTTC
-	TRBV28	-	TRBJ2-7	CASSLESFYEQYF	TGTGCCAGCAGTTTGGAGAGCTTCTACGAGCAGTACTTC
-	TRBV28	-	TRBJ1-1	CASSYSTEAFF	TGTGCCAGCAGTTACAGCACTGAAGCTTTCTTT
TRBD2	TRBV7-8	-	TRBJ2-1	CASSYTGLATNEQFF	TGTGCCAGCAGCTATACGGGACTAGCGACCAATGAGCAGTTCTTC
-	TRBV2	-	TRBJ1-2	CASSLIVTAIGGYTF	TGTGCCAGCAGCCTAATCGTGACAGCGATCGGGGGCTACACCTTC
TRBD2	TRBV11-2	-	TRBJ2-3	CASSSLGVRETTDTQYF	TGTGCCAGCAGCTCTCTCGGGGTGCGGGAGACCACAGATACGCAGTATTTT
TRBD2	TRBV10-1	-	TRBJ2-7	CASRGLAPSSYEQYF	TGCGCCAGCAGGGGACTAGCGCCGAGCTCCTACGAGCAGTACTTC
-	TRBV27	once	TRBJ1-5	CAKQTDQPQHF	TGTGCCAAACAGACAGATCAGCCCCAGCATTTT
-	TRBV5-1	-	TRBJ2-3	CASSFTRVTDTQYF	TGCGCCAGCAGCTTCACTAGAGTCACAGATACGCAGTATTTT
TRBD1	TRBV3-1/TRBV3-2	-	TRBJ2-2	CASRGPDRGLTGELFF	TGTGCCAGCAGGGGACCGGACAGGGGGCTTACCGGGGAGCTGTTTTTT
-	TRBV24-1	-	TRBJ1-2	CATSDLTGNYGYTF	TGTGCCACCAGTGATTTAACAGGGAACTATGGCTACACCTTC
-	TRBV27	few	TRBJ2-1	CASPGVREFF	TGTGCCAGCCCCGGGGTAAGGGAGTTCTTC
-	TRBV27	-	TRBJ1-1	CASREGLSNTEAFF	TGTGCCAGCAGGGAGGGACTTTCGAACACTGAAGCTTTCTTT
-	TRBV19	-	TRBJ2-1	CASSEELPYNEQFF	TGTGCCAGTAGTGAGGAATTACCCTACAATGAGCAGTTCTTC
TRBD1	TRBV7-9	-	TRBJ1-1	CASSMTGSRATEAFF	TGTGCCAGCAGCATGACAGGGTCACGAGCCACTGAAGCTTTCTTT
-	TRBV7-3	-	TRBJ2-2	CASSLTLGQVAGELFF	TGTGCCAGCAGCTTAACGTTGGGCCAGGTAGCCGGGGAGCTGTTTTTT
-	TRBV11-2	-	TRBJ1-2	CASSPAGAGGYTF	TGTGCCAGCAGCCCCGCCGGTGCAGGCGGCTACACCTTC
-	TRBV5-8	-	TRBJ1-4	CASSPTDSHNEKLFF	TGTGCCAGCAGCCCAACTGACAGCCATAATGAAAAACTGTTTTTT
TRBD1	TRBV19	-	TRBJ1-1	CASSIDRLRDRNTEAFF	TGTGCCAGTAGTATAGATCGATTAAGGGACAGGAACACTGAAGCTTTCTTT
-	TRBV7-9	-	TRBJ2-2	CASSFTGSYNTGELFF	TGTGCCAGCAGCTTCACAGGGTCGTATAACACCGGGGAGCTGTTTTTT
TRBD1	TRBV7-2	-	TRBJ1-5	CASSPMTGGQPQHF	TGTGCCAGCAGCCCCATGACAGGGGGACAGCCCCAGCATTTT
TRBD2	TRBV3-1/TRBV3-2	-	TRBJ2-7	CASSPREGNSYEQYF	TGTGCCAGCAGCCCTCGGGAGGGGAACTCCTACGAGCAGTACTTC
TRBD1	TRBV15	once	TRBJ1-1	CATGDRNTEAFF	TGTGCCACAGGGGACAGGAACACTGAAGCTTTCTTT
TRBD2	TRBV18	-	TRBJ2-7	CASEAGGHEQYF	TGTGCCAGCGAAGCGGGGGGCCACGAGCAGTACTTC
TRBD1	TRBV9	-	TRBJ2-6	CASSAPGQPFSGANVLTF	TGTGCCAGCAGCGCACCGGGACAGCCGTTCTCTGGGGCCAACGTCCTGACTTTC
TRBD1	TRBV27	-	TRBJ1-5	CASGTGFGNQPQHF	TGTGCCAGCGGGACAGGGTTCGGCAATCAGCCCCAGCATTTT
-	TRBV19	-	TRBJ2-1	CASSPKDYYYNEQFF	TGTGCCAGTAGCCCAAAGGACTACTACTACAATGAGCAGTTCTTC
-	TRBV5-6	-	TRBJ2-7	CASSLDRAAYEQYF	TGTGCCAGCAGCTTGGACAGGGCTGCCTACGAGCAGTACTTC
-	TRBV7-8	-	TRBJ2-1	CASSLVLRSRSEQFF	TGTGCCAGCAGCTTAGTTCTTCGGTCTAGGTCTGAGCAGTTCTTC
TRBD1	TRBV3-1/TRBV3-2	-	TRBJ1-6	CASSRGQGFVSPLHF	TGTGCCAGCAGCCGAGGACAGGGGTTCGTCTCACCCCTCCACTTT
TRBD1	TRBV10-3	once	TRBJ1-2	CAISGDSPNYGYTF	TGTGCCATCAGTGGGGACAGCCCCAACTATGGCTACACCTTC
-	TRBV7-2	-	TRBJ2-7	CASSLRGYEQYF	TGTGCCAGCAGCTTACGCGGCTACGAGCAGTACTTC
-	TRBV28	-	TRBJ1-2	CASSETRGWYGYTF	TGTGCCAGCAGCGAGACCAGGGGTTGGTATGGCTACACCTTC
TRBD1	TRBV19	-	TRBJ1-5	CASTTGGSNQPQHF	TGTGCCAGTACCACAGGGGGGAGTAATCAGCCCCAGCATTTT
TRBD1	TRBV14	-	TRBJ2-1	CASSQDIDRGYNEQFF	TGTGCCAGCAGCCAAGATATCGACAGGGGATACAATGAGCAGTTCTTC
TRBD1	TRBV29-1	-	TRBJ1-3	CSVADRGGGNTIYF	TGCAGCGTTGCCGACAGGGGGGGTGGAAACACCATATATTTT